This is a list of T cell receptor beta chains from one sample in a study of OX40 agonist ivuxolimab in advanced cancers. The table came from immunoSEQ multiplex PCR; TCRdb's copy has only in-frame clones and leaves some out. This sample has about 64,000 clones; approximately 84% occur once, and the top ten carry 3%. Sequencing used CD4+ or CD8+ T cells sorted from blood, obtained in a trial of the OX40 agonist ivuxolimab. The receptors come from an adult with an advanced solid tumor such as melanoma, head and neck, liver or kidney cancer. CDR3s include the opening cysteine and the closing phenylalanine or tryptophan. Each record gives: V gene, D gene, J gene, clone size, CDR3 protein, CDR3 DNA. The D gene is left open where the match is weak. Size values are once, few and many counts, or a class for expanded clones, and some rows have none.

>TRBV11-2|TRBD1|TRBJ2-5|NA
CASSTGGETQYF
TGTGCCAGCAGCACAGGGGGGGAGACCCAGTACTTC
>TRBV6-4|NA|TRBJ1-5|NA
CASSDSRQPQHF
TGTGCCAGCAGTGACTCTAGGCAGCCCCAGCATTTT
>TRBV18|NA|TRBJ1-1|NA
CASSPQRDTKPEAFF
TGTGCCAGCTCACCACAACGGGACACTAAGCCTGAAGCTTTCTTT
>TRBV19|NA|TRBJ1-3|NA
CASSIPQGNTIYF
TGTGCCAGTAGTATACCACAGGGAAACACCATATATTTT
>TRBV7-2|TRBD2|TRBJ2-3|NA
CASRGGAIFTDTQYF
TGTGCCAGCAGGGGAGGGGCGATTTTTACAGATACGCAGTATTTT
>TRBV6-1|NA|TRBJ1-3|few
CASSERAGGNTIYF
TGTGCCAGCAGCGAACGGGCGGGTGGAAACACCATATATTTT
>TRBV28|NA|TRBJ1-2|NA
CASFDGRRTDGYTF
TGTGCCAGCTTCGACGGACGTCGGACGGATGGCTACACCTTC
>TRBV21-1|NA|TRBJ2-5|NA
CASSKPVGTPKETQYF
TGTGCCAGCAGCAAGCCCGTCGGGACCCCTAAAGAGACCCAGTACTTC
>TRBV28|NA|TRBJ2-5|NA
CASSSRDFQQETQYF
TGTGCCAGCAGTTCTCGGGACTTTCAACAAGAGACCCAGTACTTC
>TRBV4-3|NA|TRBJ2-6|NA
CASSQDLNSGANVLTF
TGCGCCAGCAGCCAAGATCTGAACTCTGGGGCCAACGTCCTGACTTTC
>TRBV10-1|TRBD1|TRBJ2-3|NA
CASSEARDRRGTDTQYF
TGCGCCAGCAGTGAGGCTCGGGACAGAAGAGGCACAGATACGCAGTATTTT
>TRBV2|NA|TRBJ2-7|NA
CASSPARDGLAYEQYF
TGTGCCAGCAGCCCGGCCAGGGACGGCTTAGCCTACGAGCAGTACTTC
>TRBV7-6|NA|TRBJ2-5|NA
CASSSARQETQYF
TGTGCCAGCAGTTCCGCTCGCCAGGAGACCCAGTACTTC
>TRBV4-1|TRBD1|TRBJ1-6|NA
CASRWTGGTDSPLHF
TGCGCCAGCAGATGGACAGGGGGCACAGATTCACCCCTCCACTTT
>TRBV5-1|NA|TRBJ1-2|few
CASSFGGVPGYTF
TGCGCCAGCAGCTTCGGCGGGGTGCCGGGCTACACCTTC
>TRBV27|NA|TRBJ2-2|NA
CASSLWSVAGELFF
TGTGCCAGCAGTTTATGGAGTGTCGCCGGGGAGCTGTTTTTT
>TRBV28|NA|TRBJ2-7|NA
CASSVLNEQYF
TGTGCCAGCAGTGTCCTAAACGAGCAGTACTTC
>TRBV23-1|NA|TRBJ2-1|NA
CASRTRGGGPNNEQFF
TGCGCCAGCAGAACCAGAGGGGGAGGGCCCAACAATGAGCAGTTCTTC
>TRBV6-1|NA|TRBJ2-1|NA
CASSVQGLEQFF
TGTGCCAGCAGTGTACAGGGATTAGAGCAGTTCTTC
>TRBV6-1|TRBD2|TRBJ2-1|NA
CASSEGLAGNEQFF
TGTGCCAGCAGTGAGGGACTAGCGGGAAATGAGCAGTTCTTC
>TRBV7-3|TRBD1|TRBJ2-1|NA
CASSLMGQGVDNEQFF
TGTGCCAGCAGCTTGATGGGACAGGGGGTTGACAATGAGCAGTTCTTC
>TRBV5-1|TRBD1|TRBJ1-2|NA
CASSPRTGNYGYTF
TGCGCCAGCAGCCCTCGGACAGGGAACTATGGCTACACCTTC
>TRBV28|TRBD1|TRBJ2-2|NA
CASSFPGQGVDTGELFF
TGTGCCAGCAGTTTTCCCGGACAGGGGGTCGATACCGGGGAGCTGTTTTTT
>TRBV2|TRBD1|TRBJ1-6|NA
CASFKGQANSPLHF
TGTGCCAGCTTTAAGGGACAGGCCAATTCACCCCTCCACTTT
>TRBV28|NA|TRBJ1-5|NA
CASSRIPIPTQPQHF
TGTGCCAGCAGCCGCATACCCATTCCCACTCAGCCCCAGCATTTT
>TRBV7-2|NA|TRBJ1-5|NA
CASSWENFQPQHF
TGTGCCAGCAGCTGGGAGAATTTCCAGCCCCAGCATTTT
>TRBV18|NA|TRBJ2-7|NA
CASSPGGGSNYEQYF
TGTGCCAGCTCACCCGGTGGGGGGAGCAACTACGAGCAGTACTTC
>TRBV5-4|TRBD1|TRBJ1-5|NA
CASSLAPGQSNQPQHF
TGTGCCAGCAGCTTGGCCCCGGGACAGAGTAATCAGCCCCAGCATTTT
>TRBV2|TRBD2|TRBJ2-3|NA
CASRGGLEVDTQYF
TGTGCCAGCAGGGGGGGACTAGAAGTAGATACGCAGTATTTT
>TRBV7-9|NA|TRBJ1-1|NA
CASSFGYTEAFF
TGTGCCAGCAGCTTTGGATACACTGAAGCTTTCTTT
>TRBV5-1|TRBD2|TRBJ2-3|NA
CASSLGGRGTDTQYF
TGCGCCAGCAGCTTGGGCGGGAGGGGAACAGATACGCAGTATTTT
>TRBV30|NA|TRBJ1-1|NA
CAWTGRLSGTEAFF
TGTGCCTGGACGGGACGACTATCGGGCACTGAAGCTTTCTTT
>TRBV27|NA|TRBJ2-3|NA
CASSLGPDTQYF
TGTGCCAGCAGTTTAGGTCCAGATACGCAGTATTTT
>TRBV7-3|NA|TRBJ2-1|NA
CASSLTGVSGSFYNEQFF
TGTGCCAGCAGCTTAACGGGGGTCTCGGGGTCTTTCTACAATGAGCAGTTCTTC
>TRBV18|NA|TRBJ2-1|NA
CASSPYNEQFF
TGTGCCAGCTCCCCGTACAATGAGCAGTTCTTC
>TRBV7-9|NA|TRBJ2-2|NA
CASSLDGRGTGELFF
TGTGCCAGCAGCTTGGACGGCCGAGGCACCGGGGAGCTGTTTTTT
>TRBV7-8|TRBD1|TRBJ1-1|few
CASSPYAAGQAF
TGTGCCAGCAGCCCCTACGCTGCGGGACAGGCTTTT
>TRBV5-1|TRBD2|TRBJ2-3|NA
CASSRSGRDTDTQYF
TGCGCCAGCAGCCGCAGCGGGAGGGACACAGATACGCAGTATTTT
>TRBV30|TRBD2|TRBJ2-3|NA
CAWGLRGAVDTQYF
TGTGCCTGGGGATTGCGGGGGGCCGTAGATACGCAGTATTTT
>TRBV10-3|TRBD2|TRBJ2-1|NA
CAISDRAGGNEQFF
TGTGCCATCAGTGACAGGGCGGGAGGGAATGAGCAGTTCTTC
>TRBV20-1|NA|TRBJ2-5|NA
CSAMGIETQYF
TGCAGTGCTATGGGAATAGAGACCCAGTACTTC
>TRBV6-1|NA|TRBJ1-1|NA
CASERGASGTEAFF
TGTGCCAGCGAACGGGGGGCTTCGGGCACTGAAGCTTTCTTT